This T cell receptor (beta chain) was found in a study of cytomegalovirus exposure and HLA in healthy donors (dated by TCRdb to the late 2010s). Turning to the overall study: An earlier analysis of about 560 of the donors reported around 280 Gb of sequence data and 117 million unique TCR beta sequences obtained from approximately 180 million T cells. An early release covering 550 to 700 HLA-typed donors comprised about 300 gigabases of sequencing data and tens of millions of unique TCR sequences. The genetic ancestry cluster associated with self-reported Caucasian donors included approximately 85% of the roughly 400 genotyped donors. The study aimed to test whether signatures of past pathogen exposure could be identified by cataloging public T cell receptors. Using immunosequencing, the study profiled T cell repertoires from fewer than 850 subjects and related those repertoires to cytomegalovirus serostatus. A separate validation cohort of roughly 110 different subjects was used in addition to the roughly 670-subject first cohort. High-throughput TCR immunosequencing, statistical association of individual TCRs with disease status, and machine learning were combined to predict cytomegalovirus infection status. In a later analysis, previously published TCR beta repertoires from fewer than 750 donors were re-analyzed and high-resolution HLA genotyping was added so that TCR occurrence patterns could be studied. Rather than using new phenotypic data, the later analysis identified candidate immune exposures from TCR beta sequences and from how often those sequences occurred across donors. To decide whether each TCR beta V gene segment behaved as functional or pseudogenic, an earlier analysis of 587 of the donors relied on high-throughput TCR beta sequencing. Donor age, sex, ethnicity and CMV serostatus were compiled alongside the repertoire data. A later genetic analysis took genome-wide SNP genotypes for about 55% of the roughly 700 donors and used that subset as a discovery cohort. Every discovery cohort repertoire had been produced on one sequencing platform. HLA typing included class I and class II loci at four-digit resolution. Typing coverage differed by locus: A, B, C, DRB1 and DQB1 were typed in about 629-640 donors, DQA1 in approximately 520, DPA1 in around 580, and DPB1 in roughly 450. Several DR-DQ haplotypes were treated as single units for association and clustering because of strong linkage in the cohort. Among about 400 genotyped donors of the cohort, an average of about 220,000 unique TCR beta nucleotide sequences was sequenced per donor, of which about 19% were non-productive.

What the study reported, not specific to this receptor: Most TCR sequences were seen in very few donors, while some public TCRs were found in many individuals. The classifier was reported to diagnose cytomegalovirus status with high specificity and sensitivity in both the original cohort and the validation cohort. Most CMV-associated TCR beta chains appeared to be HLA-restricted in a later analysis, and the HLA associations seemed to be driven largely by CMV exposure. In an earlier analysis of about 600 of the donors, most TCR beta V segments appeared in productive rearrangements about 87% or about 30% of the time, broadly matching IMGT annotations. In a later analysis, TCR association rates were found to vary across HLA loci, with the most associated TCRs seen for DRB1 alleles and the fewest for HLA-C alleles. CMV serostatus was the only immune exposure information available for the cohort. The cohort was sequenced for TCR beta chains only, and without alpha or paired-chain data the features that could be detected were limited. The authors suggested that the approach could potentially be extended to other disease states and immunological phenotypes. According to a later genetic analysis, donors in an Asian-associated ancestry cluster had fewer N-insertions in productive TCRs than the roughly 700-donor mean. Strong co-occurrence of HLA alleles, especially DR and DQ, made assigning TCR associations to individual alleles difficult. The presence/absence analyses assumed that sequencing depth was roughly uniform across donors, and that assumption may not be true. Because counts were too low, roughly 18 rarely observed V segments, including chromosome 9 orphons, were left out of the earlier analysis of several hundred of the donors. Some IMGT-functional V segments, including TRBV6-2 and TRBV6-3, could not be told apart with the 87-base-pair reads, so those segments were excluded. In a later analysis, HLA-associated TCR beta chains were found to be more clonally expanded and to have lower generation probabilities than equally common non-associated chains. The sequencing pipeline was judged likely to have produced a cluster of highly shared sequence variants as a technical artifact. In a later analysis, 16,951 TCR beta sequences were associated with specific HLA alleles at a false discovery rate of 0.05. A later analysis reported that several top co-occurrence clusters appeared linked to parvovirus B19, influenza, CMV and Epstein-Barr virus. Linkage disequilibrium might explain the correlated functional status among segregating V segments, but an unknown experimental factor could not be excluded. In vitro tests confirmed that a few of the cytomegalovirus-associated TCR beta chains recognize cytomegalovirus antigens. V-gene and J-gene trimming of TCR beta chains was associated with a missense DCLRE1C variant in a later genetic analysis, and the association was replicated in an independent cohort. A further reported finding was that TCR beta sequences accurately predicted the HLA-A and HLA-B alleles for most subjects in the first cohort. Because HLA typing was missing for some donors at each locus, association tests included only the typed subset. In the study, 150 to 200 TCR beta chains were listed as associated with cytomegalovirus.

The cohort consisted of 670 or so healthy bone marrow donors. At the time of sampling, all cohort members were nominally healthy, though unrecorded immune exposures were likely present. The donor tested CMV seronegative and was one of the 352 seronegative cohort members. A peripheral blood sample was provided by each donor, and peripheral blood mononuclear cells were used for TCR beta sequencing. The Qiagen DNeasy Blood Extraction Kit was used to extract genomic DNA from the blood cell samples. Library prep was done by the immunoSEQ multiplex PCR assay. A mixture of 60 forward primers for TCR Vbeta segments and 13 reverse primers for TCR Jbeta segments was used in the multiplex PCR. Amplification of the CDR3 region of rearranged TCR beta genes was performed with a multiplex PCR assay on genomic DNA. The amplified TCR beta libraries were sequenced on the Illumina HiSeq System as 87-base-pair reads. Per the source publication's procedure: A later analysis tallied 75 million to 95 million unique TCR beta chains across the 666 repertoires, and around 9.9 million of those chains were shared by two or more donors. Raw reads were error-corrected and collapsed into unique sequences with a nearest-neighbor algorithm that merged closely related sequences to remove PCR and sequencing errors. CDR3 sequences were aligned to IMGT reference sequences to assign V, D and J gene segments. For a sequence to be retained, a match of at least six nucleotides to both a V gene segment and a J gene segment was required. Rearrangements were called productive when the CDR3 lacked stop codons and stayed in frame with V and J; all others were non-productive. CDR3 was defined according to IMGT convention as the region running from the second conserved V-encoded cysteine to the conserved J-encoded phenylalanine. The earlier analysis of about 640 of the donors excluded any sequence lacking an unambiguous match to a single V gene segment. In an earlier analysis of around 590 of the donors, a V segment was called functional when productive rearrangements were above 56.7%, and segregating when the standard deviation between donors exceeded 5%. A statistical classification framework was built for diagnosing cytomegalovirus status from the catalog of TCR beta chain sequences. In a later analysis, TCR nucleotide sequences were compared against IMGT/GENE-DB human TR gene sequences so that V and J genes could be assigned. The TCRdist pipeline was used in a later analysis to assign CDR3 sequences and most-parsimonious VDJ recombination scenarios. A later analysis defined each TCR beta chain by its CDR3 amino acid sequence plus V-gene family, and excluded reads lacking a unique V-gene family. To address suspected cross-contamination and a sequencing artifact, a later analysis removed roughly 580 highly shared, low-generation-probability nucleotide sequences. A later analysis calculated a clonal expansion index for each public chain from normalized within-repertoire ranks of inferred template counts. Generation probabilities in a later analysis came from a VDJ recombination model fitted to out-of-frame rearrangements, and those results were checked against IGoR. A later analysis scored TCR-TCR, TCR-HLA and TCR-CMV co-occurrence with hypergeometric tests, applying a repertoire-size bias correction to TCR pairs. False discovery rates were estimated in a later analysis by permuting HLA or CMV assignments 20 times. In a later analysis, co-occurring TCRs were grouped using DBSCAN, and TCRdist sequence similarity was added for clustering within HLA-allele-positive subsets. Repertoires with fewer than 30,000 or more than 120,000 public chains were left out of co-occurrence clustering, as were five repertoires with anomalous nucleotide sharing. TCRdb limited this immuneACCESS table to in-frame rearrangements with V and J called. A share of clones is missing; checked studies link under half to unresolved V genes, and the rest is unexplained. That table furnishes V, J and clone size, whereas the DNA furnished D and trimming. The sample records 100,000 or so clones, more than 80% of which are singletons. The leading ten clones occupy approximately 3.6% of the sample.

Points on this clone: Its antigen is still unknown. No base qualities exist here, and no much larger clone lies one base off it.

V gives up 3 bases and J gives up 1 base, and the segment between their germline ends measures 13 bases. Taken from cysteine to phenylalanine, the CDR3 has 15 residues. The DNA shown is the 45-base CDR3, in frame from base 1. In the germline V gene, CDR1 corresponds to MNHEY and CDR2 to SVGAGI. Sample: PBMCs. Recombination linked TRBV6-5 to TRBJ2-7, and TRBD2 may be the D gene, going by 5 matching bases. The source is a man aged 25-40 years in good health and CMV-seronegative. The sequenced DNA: TGTGCCAGCAGTTATCGGACTGACGGTTCCTACGAGCAGTACTTC. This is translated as CASSYRTDGSYEQYF.